Listed here are 4 T cell receptor beta chains from one sample, sequenced in a study of shared clonotypes between healthy human individuals. Cells designated naive CD8 were CD45RO-negative and were positively selected for CCR7, with terminally differentiated effector memory CD45RA+ cells excluded. Libraries were prepared by immunoSEQ multiplex PCR; TCRdb keeps only in-frame clonotypes and omits some of them. This sample carries about 2,200,000 clones, around 93% of them seen once, and the ten largest clones take 1.7%. The material sequenced was naive CD8+ T cells from PBMCs. These receptors all come from a man aged 18 to 30 in good health. Some clones in this sample may be carry-over from other donors' samples.

The rearrangement uses TRBV27 and TRBJ2-5; D may correspond to TRBD1 or TRBD2 (6 bases each). CDR1 and CDR2 from the germline V gene are MNHEY and SMNVEV (reference sequence). The CDR3 is made up of 15 amino acids. The V end was cut by 2 bases, the J end by 5 bases, with 15 bases between. The CDR3 coding sequence is TGTGCCAGCAGTTTAGGGGGCAGGGAGGCTGAGACCCAGTACTTC. It is translated as CASSLGGREAETQYF.

The rearrangement links TRBV4-1 to TRBJ2-3; 8 positions match TRBD1. The germline V gene encodes CDR1 MGHRA and CDR2 YSYEKL. Trimming cost V 2 bases and J 5 bases; bases outside gene matches: 9. The CDR3 runs to 16 residues. The CDR3 coding sequence is TGCGCCAGCAGCCAATGGGCAGGGGGCGCGGTAGATACGCAGTATTTT. Translated: CASSQWAGGAVDTQYF.

The chain uses TRBV11-3 and TRBJ2-2; 10 nucleotides agree with TRBD1. In germline, CDR1 is SGHNT, CDR2 YENEEA. The ends lost 5 bases at V and 5 bases at J; junction bases unmatched: 5. The CDR3 extends over 15 amino acids. CDR3 sequence reads: CASSAGTGETGELFF. The CDR3 nucleotides are TGTGCCAGCAGCGCCGGGACAGGGGAAACCGGGGAGCTGTTTTTT.

Here the CDR3 DNA reads TGTGCCAGCAGCTTAGTTTTTTTCCCCGGCGAAGAAAAACTGTTTTTT. Protein: CASSLVFFPGEEKLFF. The chain joins TRBV7-8 to TRBJ1-4; unclear D gene. CDR1 and CDR2 (germline): SGHVS, FQNEAQ. The V end was cut by 1 base, the J end by 8 bases, with 17 bases between. The CDR3 runs 16 residues.